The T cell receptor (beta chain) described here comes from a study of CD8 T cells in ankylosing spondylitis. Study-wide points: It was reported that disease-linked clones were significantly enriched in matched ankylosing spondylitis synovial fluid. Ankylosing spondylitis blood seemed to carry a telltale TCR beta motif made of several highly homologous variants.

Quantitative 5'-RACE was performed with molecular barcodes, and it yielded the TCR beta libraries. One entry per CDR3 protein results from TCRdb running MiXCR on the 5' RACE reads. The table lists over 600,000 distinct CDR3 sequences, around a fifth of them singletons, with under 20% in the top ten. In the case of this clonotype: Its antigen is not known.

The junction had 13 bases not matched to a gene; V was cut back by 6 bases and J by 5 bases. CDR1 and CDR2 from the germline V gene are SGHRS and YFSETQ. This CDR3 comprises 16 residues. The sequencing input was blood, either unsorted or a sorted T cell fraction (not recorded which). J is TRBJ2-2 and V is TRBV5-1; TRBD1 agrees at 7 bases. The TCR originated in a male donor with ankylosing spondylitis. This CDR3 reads CASKGARWGRTGELFF. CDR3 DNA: TGCGCCAGCAAGGGGGCCCGGTGGGGACGAACCGGGGAGCTGTTTTTT.